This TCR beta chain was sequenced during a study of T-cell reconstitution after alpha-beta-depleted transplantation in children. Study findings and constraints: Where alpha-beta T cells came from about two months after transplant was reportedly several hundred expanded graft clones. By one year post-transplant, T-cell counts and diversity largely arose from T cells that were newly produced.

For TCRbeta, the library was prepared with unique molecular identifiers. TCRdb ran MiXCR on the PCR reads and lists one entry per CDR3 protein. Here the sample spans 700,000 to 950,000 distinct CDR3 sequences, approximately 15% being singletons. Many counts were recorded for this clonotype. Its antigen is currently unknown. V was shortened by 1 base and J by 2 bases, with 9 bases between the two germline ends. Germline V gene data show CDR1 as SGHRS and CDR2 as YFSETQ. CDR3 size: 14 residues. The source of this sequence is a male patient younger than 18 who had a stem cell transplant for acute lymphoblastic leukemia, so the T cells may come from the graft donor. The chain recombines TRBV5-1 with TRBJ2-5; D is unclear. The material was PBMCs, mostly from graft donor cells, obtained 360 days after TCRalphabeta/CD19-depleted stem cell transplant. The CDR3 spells CASSLYLSQETQYF. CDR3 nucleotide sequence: TGCGCCAGCAGCTTGTATTTGTCGCAAGAGACCCAGTACTTC. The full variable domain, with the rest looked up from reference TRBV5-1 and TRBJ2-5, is KAGVTQTPRYLIKTRGQQVTLSCSPISGHRSVSWYQQTPGQGLQFLFEYFSETQRNKGNFPGRFSGRQFSNSRSEMNVSTLELGDSALYLCASSLYLSQETQYFGPGTRLLVL.